This entry lists 31 T cell receptor beta chains sequenced from one sample in a study of OX40 agonist ivuxolimab in advanced cancers. Produced via immunoSEQ multiplex PCR; TCRdb's table is partial and in-frame only. The sample lists 40,000 or so clones, around 90% occurring once. The starting material was CD4+ or CD8+ T cells sorted from blood, obtained in a trial of the OX40 agonist ivuxolimab. All receptors derive from an adult with an advanced solid tumor such as melanoma, head and neck, liver or kidney cancer.

The rearrangement links TRBV5-4 to TRBJ2-7, with TRBD1 identical over 8 bases. Germline values: CDR1 SGHNT, CDR2 YYREEE (reference sequence). There are 16 residues in the CDR3. V was clipped by 4 bases and J by 0 bases; unmatched bases: 9. The CDR3 region has the DNA TGTGCCAGCAGCGGGGAGGACAGGGAGAGCTCCTACGAGCAGTACTTC. This sequence encodes CASSGEDRESSYEQYF.

The V call is TRBV9, the J call TRBJ1-2; tentative D call: TRBD1 (6 bases). The CDR3 has 13 residues. The V gene's germline CDR1 is SGDLS and CDR2 YYNGEE. Trimming left V 3 bases short and J 8 bases short, with 14 bases between. CDR3 sequence: CASSARWTEGYTF. The CDR3 DNA reads as TGTGCCAGCAGCGCCCGTTGGACAGAGGGCTACACCTTC.

The J gene is TRBJ2-5, the V gene TRBV2; maybe TRBD1 (6 bases). This CDR3 comprises 14 residues. Germline V lookup: CDR1 SNHLY, CDR2 FYNNEI. The V end was cut by 6 bases, the J end by 0 bases, with 11 bases between. Here the CDR3 reads CASRRQGNQETQYF. The CDR3 region has the DNA TGTGCCAGCAGGCGGCAGGGGAACCAAGAGACCCAGTACTTC.

This clone showed up just once. V gene TRBV15 combines with J gene TRBJ1-5; D gene unclear. CDR1 is LNHNV, CDR2 YYDKDF, per germline (reference sequence). The CDR3 runs to 14 residues. V was clipped by 3 bases and J by 3 bases, with 9 bases between them. CDR3 nucleotide sequence: TGTGCCACCAGCAGGAGAGGGTCCAATCAGCCCCAGCATTTT. The encoded protein is CATSRRGSNQPQHF.

This clone occurred once. V gene TRBV14 combines with J gene TRBJ2-7, with 10 nucleotides matching TRBD1. Germline lookup yields CDR1 SGHDN and CDR2 FVKESK. V gave up 4 bases and J gave up 4 bases; unmatched junction bases: 10. CDR3 length equals 16 residues. The CDR3 loop reads CASSPSTGGLSYEQYV. CDR3 nucleotide sequence: TGTGCCAGCAGCCCATCGACAGGGGGCTTATCTTACGAGCAGTACGTC.

This clone was picked up one time. The chain is built from TRBV4-2 and TRBJ1-5; TRBD1 aligns across 10 bases. This CDR3 contains 18 residues. Germline V CDR1 and CDR2: LGHNA, YNFKEQ. The V and J ends lost 4 bases and 4 bases, in that order; junction bases with no gene match: 13. CDR3 loop: CASSRLPPGQGLNQPQHF. The CDR3 DNA follows: TGTGCCAGCAGCCGCCTCCCGCCGGGACAGGGGCTTAATCAGCCCCAGCATTTT.

V and J are TRBV9 and TRBJ1-2; 8 bases map to TRBD1. V shed 0 bases, J shed 7 bases, and the junction held 8 bases outside the gene matches. The CDR3 runs to 15 residues. CDR1 SGDLS and CDR2 YYNGEE come from the germline V gene. The CDR3 DNA reads as TGTGCCAGCAGCGTAGATAGGACAGGGAGACGTGGCTACACCTTC. It translates to CASSVDRTGRRGYTF.

J is TRBJ1-1 and V is TRBV4-3; no definite D call. Trimming left V 3 bases short and J 6 bases short, with 11 bases between. Germline-derived CDR1 and CDR2 are LGHNA and YSLEER. The CDR3 loop spans 13 amino acids. This CDR3 is CASSQTRFSEAFF. As DNA, the CDR3 is TGCGCCAGCAGCCAGACCCGGTTCTCTGAAGCTTTCTTT.

The V and J genes are TRBV5-5 and TRBJ1-4; D may be TRBD1 (5 bases). The V gene's germline CDR1 is SGHKS and CDR2 YYEKEE (reference sequence). Trimming took off 4 bases at V and 3 bases at J, with 13 bases between the two ends. CDR3 length: 15 amino acids. The CDR3 spells CASSLPGGSNEKLFF. The CDR3 DNA follows: TGTGCCAGCAGCCTCCCCGGGGGTTCTAATGAAAAACTGTTTTTT.

This rearrangement joins TRBV7-8 to TRBJ1-1; no definite D call. Trimming took off 2 bases at V and 4 bases at J, with 11 bases between the two ends. This CDR3 is built from 14 residues. Germline V gene data show CDR1 as SGHVS and CDR2 as FQNEAQ. The CDR3 DNA is TGTGCCAGCAGCTTAAATAATTGGGGCACTGAAGCTTTCTTT. As protein: CASSLNNWGTEAFF. Complete variable domain (other parts from reference TRBV7-8 and TRBJ1-1): GAGVSQSPRYKVAKRGQDVALRCDPISGHVSLFWYQQALGQGPEFLTYFQNEAQLDKSGLPSDRFFAERPEGSVSTLKIQRTQQEDSAVYLCASSLNNWGTEAFFGQGTRLTVV.

This clone was recorded once. This sequence joins TRBV5-6 and TRBJ1-1; D remains ambiguous. This CDR3 has 12 amino acids. V gave up 0 bases and J gave up 6 bases, with 6 bases separating them. The germline V gene encodes CDR1 SGHDT and CDR2 YYEEEE. The CDR3 DNA reads as TGTGCCAGCAGCTTGGAGGGCGCTGAAGCTTTCTTT. This encodes CASSLEGAEAFF.

This clone was counted a single time. The chain couples TRBV7-7 to TRBJ2-5; 8 bases are shared with TRBD2. Germline loops: CDR1 SSHAT, CDR2 FNYEAQ (reference sequence). The junction had 10 bases not matched to a gene; V was cut back by 5 bases and J by 2 bases. The CDR3 spans 16 residues. The CDR3 loop reads CASSPESRGGQETQYF. For the CDR3, the DNA is TGTGCCAGCAGCCCGGAGTCCCGGGGGGGACAAGAGACCCAGTACTTC.

This chain connects TRBV5-1 to TRBJ1-1, with TRBD1 identical over 9 bases. The trim removed 2 bases at V and 1 base at J, leaving 9 bases unmatched. Germline V lookup: CDR1 SGHRS, CDR2 YFSETQ. This CDR3 is 17 amino acids long. This CDR3 is CASSLSGTGYGNTEAFF. The CDR3 nucleotides read TGCGCCAGCAGCTTATCCGGGACAGGGTACGGGAACACTGAAGCTTTCTTT.

V usage is TRBV7-3 and J usage is TRBJ1-1; unclear D gene. The V and J ends lost 5 bases and 1 base respectively, with 11 bases between them. The CDR3 consists of 14 residues. The germline CDR1 and CDR2 sequences are SGHTA and FQGTGA. CDR3 sequence reads: CASSPSGRNTEAFF. The CDR3 DNA reads TGTGCCAGCAGCCCGAGCGGACGGAACACTGAAGCTTTCTTT.

The chain links TRBV14 to TRBJ2-7; tentative D call: TRBD2 (6 bases). Germline assignment: CDR1 SGHDN and CDR2 FVKESK. The V end lost 6 bases, the J end lost 6 bases, and 15 bases lay between the germline ends. There are 13 residues in the CDR3. CDR3 sequence (DNA): TGTGCCAGCAGTCGAAGGAGGGGTAGCGAGCAGTACGTC. It yields the protein CASSRRRGSEQYV.

The J gene is TRBJ1-2, the V gene TRBV21-1; the tabulated D call, TRBD1, remains unverified against the DNA. TRBV21-1 is a documented pseudogene. The CDR3 sequence is 19 residues long. The CDR3, as DNA: TGTGCCAGCAGCACAGCTCCGGGTTATGCCCGGGACAGGGGTACCGGCTACACCTTC. Protein sequence: CASSTAPGYARDRGTGYTF.

This clone was recorded only once. The chain has TRBV5-8 and TRBJ1-1, with D possibly being TRBD1 (5 bases). Trimming took off 2 bases at V and 4 bases at J, with 12 bases between the two ends. In germline, CDR1 is SGHTS, CDR2 YDEGEE. The CDR3 consists of 14 residues. The CDR3 coding sequence is TGTGCCAGCAGCTTCGCGGACATTTCCACTGAAGCTTTCTTT. Translating gives CASSFADISTEAFF.

The gene calls are TRBV28 and TRBJ1-4; TRBD1 matches 9 bases. Germline trimming cut 6 bases from V and 6 bases from J; bases unmatched to any gene: 8. Germline values: CDR1 MDHEN, CDR2 SYDVKM. This CDR3 is built from 15 residues. CDR3 loop: CASSYPGQGDEKLFF. Written as DNA, the CDR3 is TGTGCCAGCAGCTATCCGGGACAGGGTGATGAAAAACTGTTTTTT.

The rearrangement links TRBV27 to TRBJ2-7; 9 positions agree with TRBD1. The CDR3 consists of 14 residues. Trimming removed 5 bases from V and 5 bases from J; junction bases left unmatched: 7. Germline assignment: CDR1 MNHEY and CDR2 SMNVEV (reference sequence). In nucleotides, the CDR3 is TGTGCCAGCAGTCCCCGGGACAGGGTAAACGAGCAGTACTTC. Its protein is CASSPRDRVNEQYF.

The rearrangement joins TRBV7-8 to TRBJ2-3; 7 positions match TRBD1. In germline, CDR1 is SGHVS, CDR2 FQNEAQ. Losses at the gene ends were 5 bases for V and 2 bases for J; bases not matched to a gene: 10. CDR3 size: 16 residues. The CDR3 DNA is TGTGCCAGCAGCCTCACAGGGGTGCGGTCCACAGATACGCAGTATTTT. As protein: CASSLTGVRSTDTQYF.

The rearrangement joins TRBV28 to TRBJ1-1; a weak D match, TRBD1 (5 bases). The CDR3 loop spans 13 amino acids. Trimming stripped 3 bases from V and 5 bases from J, with 10 bases between. Germline CDR1 is MDHEN and CDR2 is SYDVKM. The CDR3: CASSFFGATEAFF. The CDR3 coding sequence is TGTGCCAGCAGTTTCTTCGGGGCGACTGAAGCTTTCTTT.

J is TRBJ2-1 and V is TRBV11-2, with D possibly TRBD1 on 5 matching bases. Trimming took 5 bases from V and 6 from J, leaving 17 bases between them. Germline V gene sequence: CDR1 SGHAT, CDR2 FQNNGV. The CDR3 runs to 15 residues. In nucleotides, the CDR3 is TGTGCCAGCAGCGCGAGGTCATCAGGGATCAATGAGCAGTTCTTC. Translation: CASSARSSGINEQFF.

The chain couples TRBV4-3 to TRBJ1-2; 8 nucleotides match TRBD1. The CDR3 runs to 16 residues. J gave up 4 bases and V 0 bases, and 7 bases lay outside the gene matches. Looked up from germline, CDR1 is LGHNA and CDR2 is YSLEER. CDR3 amino acids: CASSQDRAGGSYGYTF. Here the CDR3 DNA reads TGCGCCAGCAGCCAAGACAGGGCAGGGGGCTCCTATGGCTACACCTTC.

Only one count was recorded for this clone. This sequence joins TRBV5-4 and TRBJ2-7, with 10 positions matching TRBD1. The germline gives CDR1 SGHNT, CDR2 YYREEE (reference sequence). The CDR3 runs to 18 residues. V was pared by 4 bases and J by 0 bases, with 13 bases of the junction left unmatched. CDR3 amino acids: CASSPHPETGGPSYEQYV. CDR3 bases: TGTGCCAGCAGCCCACACCCGGAGACAGGGGGCCCCTCCTACGAGCAGTACGTC.

The chain has TRBV10-2 and TRBJ1-3, with a weak D call TRBD1 (6 bases). CDR1 and CDR2 (germline): WSHSY, SAAADI. V shed 2 bases and J shed 4 bases, with 9 bases lying between them. The CDR3 covers 14 residues. CDR3 in DNA: TGCGCCAGCAGTGAGACAGGGACCGGAAACACCATATATTTT. This encodes CASSETGTGNTIYF.

V gene TRBV10-2 combines with J gene TRBJ2-5, with 16 bases lining up with TRBD2. Per germline, CDR1 WSHSY and CDR2 SAAADI. V gave up 3 bases and J gave up 5 bases; unmatched junction bases: 3. This CDR3 region has 16 residues. Here the CDR3 DNA reads TGCGCCAGCAGTGATGGGACTAGCGGGGGGGCCGAGACCCAGTACTTC. This translates into CASSDGTSGGAETQYF.

The V call is TRBV19, the J call TRBJ1-5; possible D gene TRBD1, 5 bases. Germline V gives CDR1 LNHDA, CDR2 SQIVND (reference sequence). V was cut by 4 bases and J by 5 bases, with 15 bases left in between. The CDR3 extends over 15 amino acids. CDR3 DNA sequence: TGTGCCAGTAGTACCATCCGGGACTTGGATCAGCCCCAGCATTTT. It codes for CASSTIRDLDQPQHF.

V gene TRBV14 combines with J gene TRBJ1-1; TRBD1 matches 8 bases. With 0 bases clipped from V and 4 bases from J, the junction kept 4 bases outside the gene matches. Germline V CDR1 and CDR2: SGHDN, FVKESK. The CDR3 length is 15 residues. The CDR3 nucleotides read TGTGCCAGCAGCCAAGATCAGGGGGCAGGCACTGAAGCTTTCTTT. Protein: CASSQDQGAGTEAFF.

CDR3 loop: CAIKTNQPQHF. As DNA, the CDR3 is TGTGCCATCAAAACGAATCAGCCCCAGCATTTT. The J gene is TRBJ1-5, the V gene TRBV10-3; D gene unclear. CDR1 and CDR2 (germline): ENHRY, SYGVKD. CDR3 size: 11 residues. The V end lost 7 bases, the J end lost 4 bases, and 5 bases lay between the germline ends.

The chain carries TRBV19 and TRBJ1-2; D is unresolved. The CDR3 extends over 13 amino acids. Trimming took 2 bases from V and 6 from J, leaving 10 bases between them. Germline-derived CDR1 and CDR2 are LNHDA and SQIVND (reference sequence). Here the CDR3 DNA reads TGTGCCAGTAGTATACGGGCCCGAGATGGCTACACCTTC. Protein sequence: CASSIRARDGYTF.

The V gene is TRBV7-6, the J gene TRBJ1-4; weak D call: TRBD1 (6 bases). The CDR3 covers 15 residues. With 2 bases removed from V and 8 bases from J, the gap between germline ends came to 15 bases. Germline-derived CDR1 and CDR2 are SGHVS and FNYEAQ. This CDR3 is CASSLSQAGEEKLFF. DNA of the CDR3: TGTGCCAGCAGCTTATCTCAGGCAGGGGAGGAAAAACTGTTTTTT.